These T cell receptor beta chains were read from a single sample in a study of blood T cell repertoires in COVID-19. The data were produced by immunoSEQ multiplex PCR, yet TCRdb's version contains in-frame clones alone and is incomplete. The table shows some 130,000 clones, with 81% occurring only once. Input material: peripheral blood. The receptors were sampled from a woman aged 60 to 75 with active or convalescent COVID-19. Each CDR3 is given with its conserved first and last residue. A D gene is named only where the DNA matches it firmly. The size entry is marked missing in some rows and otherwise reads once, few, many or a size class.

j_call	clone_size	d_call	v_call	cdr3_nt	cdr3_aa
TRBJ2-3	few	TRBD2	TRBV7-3	TGTGCCAGCAGCTTAACCCGGGGGGCAGATACGCAGTATTTT	CASSLTRGADTQYF
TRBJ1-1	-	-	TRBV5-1	TGCGCCAGCAAAAGGAGGGACGGGGATGGCACTGAAGCTTTCTTT	CASKRRDGDGTEAFF
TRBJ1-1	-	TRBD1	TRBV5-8	TGTGCCAGCAGCTCAGGGACAGGGGGATTGAGGAACACTGAAGCTTTCTTT	CASSSGTGGLRNTEAFF
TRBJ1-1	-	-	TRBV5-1	TGCGCCAGCAGCTTGGAGCTCCAGGGGCCGAACACTGAAGCTTTCTTT	CASSLELQGPNTEAFF
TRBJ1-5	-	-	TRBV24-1	TGTGCCACCAGTGAGGGCGATCAGCCCCAGCATTTT	CATSEGDQPQHF
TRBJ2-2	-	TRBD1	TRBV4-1	TGCGCCAGCACTCGGGACAGGGGAACCGGGGAGCTGTTTTTT	CASTRDRGTGELFF
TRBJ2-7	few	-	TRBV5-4	TGTGCCAGCAGCTTTGGTAGCTCCTACGAGCAGTACTTC	CASSFGSSYEQYF
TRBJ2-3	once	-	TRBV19	TGTGCCAGTAGTATATCCGGGGTTAGCACAGATACGCAGTATTTT	CASSISGVSTDTQYF
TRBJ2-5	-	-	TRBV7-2	TGTGCCAGCAGCCTTTCAGGGCCACTCCAAGAGACCCAGTACTTC	CASSLSGPLQETQYF
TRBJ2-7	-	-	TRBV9	TGTGCCAGCAGCGCGGGAGAATGGAACGAGCAGTACTTC	CASSAGEWNEQYF
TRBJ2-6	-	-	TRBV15	TGTGCCAGCAGTGGGGCTCGCTCTGGGGCCAACGTCCTGACTTTC	CASSGARSGANVLTF
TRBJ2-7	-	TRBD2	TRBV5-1	TGCGCCAGCAGGAGTGAGCTAGCGGGATTCCTGTACTTC	CASRSELAGFLYF
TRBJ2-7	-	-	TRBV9	TGTGCCAGCAGTCCTAGTCAATCCTACGAGCAGTACTTC	CASSPSQSYEQYF
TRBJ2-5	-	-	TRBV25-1	TGTGCCAGCAGTGACGATATCACGGGGGAGACCCAGTACTTC	CASSDDITGETQYF
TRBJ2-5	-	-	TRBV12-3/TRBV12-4	TGTGCCAGCAGTGCCGGGTTGGGAGAGACCCAGTACTTC	CASSAGLGETQYF
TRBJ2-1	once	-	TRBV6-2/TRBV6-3	TGTGCCAGCAGTTCCGGGACTGTTTACAATGAGCAGTTCTTC	CASSSGTVYNEQFF
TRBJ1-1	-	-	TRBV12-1	TGTGCCGGACCCCTACCGTCTGGCGGGACAGGGTCGACTGAAGCTTTCTTT	CAGPLPSGGTGSTEAFF
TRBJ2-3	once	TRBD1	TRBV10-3	TGTGCCATCAGTGAGGGGCAGGGGGCCCCAGATACGCAGTATTTT	CAISEGQGAPDTQYF
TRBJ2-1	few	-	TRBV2	TGTGCCAGCAGTGAAGCCGCCGGGGGCTCCTACAATGAGCAGTTCTTC	CASSEAAGGSYNEQFF
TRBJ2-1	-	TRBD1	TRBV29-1	TGCAGCGCCTGGGACAGGGTCTACAATGAGCAGTTCTTC	CSAWDRVYNEQFF
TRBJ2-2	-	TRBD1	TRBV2	TGTGCCAGCAAATGGGACAGGGAAAACACCGGGGAGCTGTTTTTT	CASKWDRENTGELFF
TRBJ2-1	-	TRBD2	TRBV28	TGTGCCAGCAGCCACTATACCGCACTAGCGGGGACTTTCCATGAGCAGTTCTTC	CASSHYTALAGTFHEQFF
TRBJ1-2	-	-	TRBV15	TGCGCCACCAGCAGAGATGGGCAGGGATCTAACTATGGCTACACCTTC	CATSRDGQGSNYGYTF
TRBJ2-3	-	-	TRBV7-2	TGTGCCAGCAGCCTGAGACTAGTCGGCCCAGATACGCAGTATTTT	CASSLRLVGPDTQYF
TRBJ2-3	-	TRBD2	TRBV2	TGTGCCAGCAGTGACAGGGGGCTAGCGGGAGGAAGGCAGTATTTT	CASSDRGLAGGRQYF
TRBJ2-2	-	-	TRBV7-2	TGTGCCAGCAGCATACCGGGACTCCCGACCGGGGAGCTGTTTTTT	CASSIPGLPTGELFF
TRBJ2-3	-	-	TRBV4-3	TGCGCCAGCAGCCAAGGTCCTAGCCCCCATGGGGATACGCAGTATTTT	CASSQGPSPHGDTQYF
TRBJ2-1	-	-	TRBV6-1	TGTGCCAGCAGGGAAGGGGCTGAGAGGGGGTACAATGAGCAGTTCTTC	CASREGAERGYNEQFF
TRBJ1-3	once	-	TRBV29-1	TGCAGCGTTGAAAGCAGGAGAAACACCATATATTTT	CSVESRRNTIYF
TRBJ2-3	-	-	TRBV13	TGTGCCAGCAGCTTAGGGGGGCCCACAGATACGCAGTATTTT	CASSLGGPTDTQYF
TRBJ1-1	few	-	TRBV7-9	TGTGCCAGCAGCTTTCGGACAGACATGAACACTGAAGCTTTCTTT	CASSFRTDMNTEAFF
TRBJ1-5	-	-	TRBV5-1	TGCGCCAGCAGCTTGGCCGGGGAAGTTGGTCAGCCCCAGCATTTT	CASSLAGEVGQPQHF
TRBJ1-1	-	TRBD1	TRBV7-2	TGTGCCAGCAGCCCTCGACAGGGCGAGAACACTGAAGCTTTCTTT	CASSPRQGENTEAFF
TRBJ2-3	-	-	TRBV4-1	TGCGCCAGCAGCCGAGATATAGCAGATACGCAGTATTTT	CASSRDIADTQYF
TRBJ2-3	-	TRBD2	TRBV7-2	TGTGCCAGCAGCTTAACTGGCGGGGGAGATACGCAGTATTTT	CASSLTGGGDTQYF
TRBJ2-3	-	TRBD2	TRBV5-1	TGCGCCAGCAGCTTTAGGACTAGCGGGTTCACAGATACGCAGTATTTT	CASSFRTSGFTDTQYF
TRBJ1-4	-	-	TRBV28	TGTGCCAGCCTTACCCCCAGGGCTGAAACTGAAAAACTGTTTTTT	CASLTPRAETEKLFF